The 4 T cell receptor beta chains in this list originate from one sample, sequenced in a study of PD-1 blockade in classical Hodgkin lymphoma. Time point defined: cycle 4 day 1 (C4D1), after less than 7 weeks of nivolumab. Every patient experienced relapse after autologous stem cell transplantation, and brentuximab vedotin exposure varied. This table comes from immunoSEQ multiplex PCR, and its TCRdb copy is limited to in-frame clones, with some not included. The sample has about 25,000 clones, approximately 79% seen once. The specimen was peripheral blood mononuclear cells (PBMCs), collected before the fourth cycle of nivolumab. These receptors all come from a human donor with classical Hodgkin lymphoma.

This chain links TRBV28 with TRBJ2-1; D could derive from TRBD1 or TRBD2 (5 bases each). Germline V lookup: CDR1 MDHEN, CDR2 SYDVKM. The CDR3 contains 16 residues. Deletions cut 4 bases from V and 5 bases from J, with 18 bases between. The CDR3 region has the DNA TGTGCCAGCAGTTCCGGACATCTTAGCGTGGACAATGAGCAGTTCTTC. Encoded protein: CASSSGHLSVDNEQFF.

The rearrangement joins TRBV2 to TRBJ2-3, with no clear D. The germline V and J ends were trimmed by 9 bases and 0 bases, with 13 bases remaining between them. CDR1 is SNHLY and CDR2 is FYNNEI in the germline V gene. The CDR3 contains 14 residues. Written as DNA, the CDR3 is TGTGCCAGTTCAGACACTTCTAGCACAGATACGCAGTATTTT. The encoded protein is CASSDTSSTDTQYF.

CDR3 protein: CASSLGRRRSGDTGELFF. In nucleotides, the CDR3 is TGTGCCAGCAGCTTAGGTAGAAGGCGGAGCGGGGACACCGGGGAGCTGTTTTTT. The chain employs TRBV7-6 and TRBJ2-2; TRBD2 aligns across 7 bases. The ends lost 1 base at V and 3 bases at J; junction bases unmatched: 11. Germline CDR1 is SGHVS and CDR2 is FNYEAQ. CDR3 length equals 18 residues.

The chain uses TRBV2 and TRBJ1-2; D perhaps matches TRBD1 (5 bases). From germline, CDR1 is SNHLY and CDR2 FYNNEI. The germline V and J ends were trimmed by 2 bases and 5 bases, with 15 bases remaining between them. The CDR3 is 15 amino acids. The DNA of the CDR3 is TGTGCCAGCAGTGAAAGGGGACGGGTTCTATATGGCTACACCTTC. As protein: CASSERGRVLYGYTF.